The rows below give T cell receptor beta chains drawn from one sample of a study of blood T cell repertoires in COVID-19. Data came from immunoSEQ multiplex PCR; TCRdb stores just in-frame clones and leaves some out. The table has 330,000 or so clones, approximately 88% seen once. The sequenced sample consisted of PBMCs or T cells enriched from blood (not recorded which). The source is a man aged 30 to 39 who had recovered from COVID-19. Both conserved end residues are part of each CDR3. D genes are given only for firm matches. Expanded clones are given a class, and other clones once, few, many or no size at all.

TRBV27	14	TRBJ2-7	NA	TRBD1	TGTGCCAGCAGCTCCGGGACAGGGGGCGCCGAGCAGTACTTC	CASSSGTGGAEQYF
TRBV10-3	14	TRBJ1-2	NA	TRBD1	TGTGCCACCGGCCGAACGGGGACAGACTATGGCTACACCTTC	CATGRTGTDYGYTF
TRBV12-5	13	TRBJ2-5	NA	NA	TGTGCTAGTGGAGACAGAGACCAAGAGACCCAGTACTTC	CASGDRDQETQYF
TRBV5-1	15	TRBJ2-2	NA	TRBD1	TGCGCCAGCAGCCCCGGACAGGGAGGCACCGGGGAGCTGTTTTTT	CASSPGQGGTGELFF
TRBV21-1	16	TRBJ1-1	NA	NA	TGTGCCAGCAGCAAAGTTGGAGAGAATATGAACACTGAAGCTTTCTTT	CASSKVGENMNTEAFF
TRBV27	14	TRBJ2-1	NA	TRBD1	TGTGCCAGCAGTTTGTGGACAGGGGGCAATGAGCAGTTCTTC	CASSLWTGGNEQFF
TRBV4-1	15	TRBJ2-1	NA	NA	TGCGCCAGCAGCCAAGGTCGGCAGGGCTACAATGAGCAGTTCTTC	CASSQGRQGYNEQFF
TRBV19	14	TRBJ1-5	NA	NA	TGTGCCAGTATCCCGGGACTCAGCAATCAGCCCCAGCATTTT	CASIPGLSNQPQHF
TRBV9	15	TRBJ1-1	NA	TRBD1	TGTGCCAGCAGCCCTTGGACGACAGGGGAAGCTGAAGCTTTCTTT	CASSPWTTGEAEAFF
TRBV5-1	13	TRBJ1-2	NA	NA	TGCGCCAGCAGCCCCGGGACACGCTATGGCTACACCTTC	CASSPGTRYGYTF
TRBV6-5	15	TRBJ1-1	NA	NA	TGTGCCAGCAGTTACTCGCGGCTTTTGAACACTGAAGCTTTCTTT	CASSYSRLLNTEAFF
TRBV27	14	TRBJ2-1	NA	TRBD1	TGTGCCAGCAGTTGGGACAGGGGGAACAATGAGCAGTTCTTC	CASSWDRGNNEQFF
TRBV11-2	14	TRBJ2-7	once	TRBD1	TGTGCCAGCAGCTTAACACAGGGGGGTTACGAGCAGTACTTC	CASSLTQGGYEQYF
TRBV27	15	TRBJ2-7	NA	TRBD2	TGTGCCAGCAGTTTTCAGCTCGGGGGGTACTACGAGCAGTACTTC	CASSFQLGGYYEQYF
TRBV20-1	13	TRBJ1-3	NA	TRBD1	TGCAGTGCTAGTGGTCGCCAGGGGGACACCATATATTTT	CSASGRQGDTIYF
TRBV2	15	TRBJ1-5	NA	TRBD1	TGTGCCAGCAGTGCTTGGGACAGCCTTCAGGAGGCCCAGCATTTT	CASSAWDSLQEAQHF
TRBV28	17	TRBJ2-7	NA	NA	TGTGCCAGCAGTTTGAGCGGGCAGATGCCTTCTTTCTACGAGCAGTACTTC	CASSLSGQMPSFYEQYF
TRBV2	17	TRBJ2-1	NA	TRBD1	TGTGCCAGCATGAGACCGGGACAGGGGGCAATTTGGAATGAGCAGTTCTTC	CASMRPGQGAIWNEQFF
TRBV4-1	17	TRBJ1-2	NA	NA	TGCGCCAGCAGCCAAGATCGGGCAGGAGGCCGCATCTATGGCTACACCTTC	CASSQDRAGGRIYGYTF
TRBV23-1	17	TRBJ1-1	NA	TRBD1	TGCGCCAGCAGACGCCACAATTGGACAGGATGGGACACTGAAGCTTTCTTT	CASRRHNWTGWDTEAFF
TRBV5-4	15	TRBJ2-7	NA	NA	TGTGCCAGCAGGCCAGGGGTTACCGGTTCCTACGAGCAGTACTTC	CASRPGVTGSYEQYF
TRBV7-8	13	TRBJ2-7	few	TRBD1	TGTGCCAGCAGCTTCGGACAGGGGAGCGAGCAGTACTTC	CASSFGQGSEQYF
TRBV5-1	14	TRBJ1-1	NA	TRBD1	TGCGCCAGCAGCCCTGTCAGGGGGACCACTGAAGCTTTCTTT	CASSPVRGTTEAFF
TRBV5-1	19	TRBJ2-4	NA	TRBD2	TGCGCCAGCAGCCTCTATCCCGGGACTAGCGGCTTAGCCAAAAACATTCAGTACTTC	CASSLYPGTSGLAKNIQYF
TRBV29-1	13	TRBJ1-3	once	NA	TGCAGCGTTTTAGGGGGGGCGAGAAACACCATATATTTT	CSVLGGARNTIYF
TRBV6-5	13	TRBJ2-7	NA	NA	TGTGCCAGCACTGCGGCGGGGAACTACGAGCAGTACTTC	CASTAAGNYEQYF
TRBV10-1	14	TRBJ2-5	NA	NA	TGCGCCAGCAGTGAGTCGAGGAGTCAAGAGACCCAGTACTTC	CASSESRSQETQYF
TRBV15	14	TRBJ1-4	NA	NA	TGTGCCACCAGCCGGACTCGGCAGAATGAAAAACTGTTTTTT	CATSRTRQNEKLFF
TRBV2	12	TRBJ1-2	NA	NA	TGTGCCAATGCCCGACTGGACTATGGCTACACCTTC	CANARLDYGYTF
TRBV6-5	15	TRBJ1-3	once	NA	TGTGCCAGCAGTAAACAGGCGATCTCTGGAAACACCATATATTTT	CASSKQAISGNTIYF
TRBV5-1	15	TRBJ2-1	NA	NA	TGCGCCAGCAGCTTGGATCCAGGGTTGGGGAATGAGCAGTTCTTC	CASSLDPGLGNEQFF
TRBV6-5	15	TRBJ1-5	NA	NA	TGTGCCAGCAGTCCGACAGCGCAGGGCAGTCAGCCCCAGCATTTT	CASSPTAQGSQPQHF
TRBV5-4	14	TRBJ1-6	NA	TRBD1	TGTGCCAGCAGCCAGACAGGGGGCTATTCACCCCTCCACTTT	CASSQTGGYSPLHF
TRBV28	17	TRBJ1-1	few	NA	TGTGCCAGCAGTTTCCCCCTACAGGGACGCGTAAACACTGAAGCTTTCTTT	CASSFPLQGRVNTEAFF
TRBV11-3	12	TRBJ2-7	once	NA	TGTGCCAGCAGCTTAAGGTCAGGCGAGCAGTACTTC	CASSLRSGEQYF
TRBV14	12	TRBJ2-2	NA	NA	TGTGCCAGCAGCCATTATCCCGGGGAGCTGTTTTTT	CASSHYPGELFF
TRBV10-2	12	TRBJ2-1	NA	NA	TGCGCCAGCAGTGTATTAGTCAATGAGCAGTTCTTC	CASSVLVNEQFF
TRBV18	14	TRBJ1-1	NA	NA	TGTGCCAGCTCAACCCTGACAGGGAACACTGAAGCTTTCTTT	CASSTLTGNTEAFF
TRBV7-9	13	TRBJ2-5	NA	TRBD1	TGTGCCAGCAGCCCCGGACAGGGAGAGACCCAGTACTTC	CASSPGQGETQYF